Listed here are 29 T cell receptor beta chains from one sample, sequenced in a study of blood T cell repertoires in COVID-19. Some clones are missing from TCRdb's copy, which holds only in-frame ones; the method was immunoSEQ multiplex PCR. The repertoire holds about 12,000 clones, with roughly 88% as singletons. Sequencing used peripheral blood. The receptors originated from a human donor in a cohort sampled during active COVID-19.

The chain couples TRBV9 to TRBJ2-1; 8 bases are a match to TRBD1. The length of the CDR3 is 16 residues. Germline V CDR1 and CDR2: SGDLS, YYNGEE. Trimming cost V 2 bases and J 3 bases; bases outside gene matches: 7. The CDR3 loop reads CASSVFPQGDYNEQFF. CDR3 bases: TGTGCCAGCAGCGTCTTTCCACAGGGGGACTACAATGAGCAGTTCTTC.

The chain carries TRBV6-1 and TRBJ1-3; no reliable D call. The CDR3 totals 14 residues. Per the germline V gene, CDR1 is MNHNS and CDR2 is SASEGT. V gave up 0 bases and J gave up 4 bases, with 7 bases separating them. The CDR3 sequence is CASSEAGRGNTIYF. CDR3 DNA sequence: TGTGCCAGCAGTGAAGCCGGCAGGGGAAACACCATATATTTT.

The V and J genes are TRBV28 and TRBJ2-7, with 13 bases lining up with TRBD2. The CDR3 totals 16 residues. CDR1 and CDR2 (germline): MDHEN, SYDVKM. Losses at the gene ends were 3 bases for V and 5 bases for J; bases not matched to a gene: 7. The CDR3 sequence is CASSLVLAGGKNEQYF. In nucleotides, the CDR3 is TGTGCCAGCAGTTTGGTACTAGCGGGAGGGAAGAACGAGCAGTACTTC.

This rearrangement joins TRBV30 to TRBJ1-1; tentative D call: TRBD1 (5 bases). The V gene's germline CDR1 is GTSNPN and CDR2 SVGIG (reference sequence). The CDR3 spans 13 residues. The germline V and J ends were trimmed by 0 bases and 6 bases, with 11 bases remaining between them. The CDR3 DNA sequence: TGTGCCTGGAGTGTGGGGGGGGAAGCTGAAGCTTTCTTT. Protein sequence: CAWSVGGEAEAFF.

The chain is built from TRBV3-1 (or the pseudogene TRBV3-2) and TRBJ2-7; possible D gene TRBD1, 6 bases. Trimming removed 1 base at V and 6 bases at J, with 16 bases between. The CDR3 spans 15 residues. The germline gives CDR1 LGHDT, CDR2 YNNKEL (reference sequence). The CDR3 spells CASSQVGTGLSEQYF. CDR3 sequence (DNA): TGTGCCAGCAGCCAAGTGGGTACAGGGTTATCCGAGCAGTACTTC.

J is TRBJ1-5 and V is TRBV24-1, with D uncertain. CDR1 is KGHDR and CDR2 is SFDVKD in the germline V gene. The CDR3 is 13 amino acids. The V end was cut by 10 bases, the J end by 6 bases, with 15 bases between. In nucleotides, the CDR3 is TGTGCCACAGCCGGGGAGCTCAGTCAGCCCCAGCATTTT. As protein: CATAGELSQPQHF.

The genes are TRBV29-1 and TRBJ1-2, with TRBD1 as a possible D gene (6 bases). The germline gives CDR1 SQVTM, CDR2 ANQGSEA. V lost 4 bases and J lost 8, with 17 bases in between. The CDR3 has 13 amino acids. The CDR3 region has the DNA TGCAGCGTTGGAGGAGGTCAGGGGAGCGGCTACACCTTC. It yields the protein CSVGGGQGSGYTF.

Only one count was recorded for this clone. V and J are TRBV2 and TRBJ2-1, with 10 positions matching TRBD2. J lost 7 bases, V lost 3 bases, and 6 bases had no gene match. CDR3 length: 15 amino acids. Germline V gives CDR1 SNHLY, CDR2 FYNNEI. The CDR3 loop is CASSDRSGGMNEQFF. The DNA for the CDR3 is TGTGCCAGCAGTGATCGTAGCGGGGGGATGAATGAGCAGTTCTTC.

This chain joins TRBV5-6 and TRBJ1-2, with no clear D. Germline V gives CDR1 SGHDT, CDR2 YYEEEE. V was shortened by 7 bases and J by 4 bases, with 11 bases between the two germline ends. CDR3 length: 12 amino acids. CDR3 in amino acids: CASSSGLYGYTF. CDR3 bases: TGTGCCAGCTCATCAGGTCTCTATGGCTACACCTTC.

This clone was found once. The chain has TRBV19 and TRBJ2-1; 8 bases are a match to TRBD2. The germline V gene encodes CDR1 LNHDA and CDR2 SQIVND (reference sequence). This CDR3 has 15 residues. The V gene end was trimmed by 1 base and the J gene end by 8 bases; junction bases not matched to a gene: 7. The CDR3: CASSIGGRITDEQFF. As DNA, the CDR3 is TGTGCCAGTAGTATAGGCGGGAGGATTACGGATGAGCAGTTCTTC.

The CDR3 bases are TGCTGCCAGGGGGCATTTGGGGCCGGGGAGCTGTTTTTT. It codes for CCQGAFGAGELFF. V gene TRBV10-1 combines with J gene TRBJ2-2; TRBD1 matches at 8 bases. The CDR3 is 13 residues long. Germline V CDR1 and CDR2: WNHNN, SYGVQD (reference sequence).

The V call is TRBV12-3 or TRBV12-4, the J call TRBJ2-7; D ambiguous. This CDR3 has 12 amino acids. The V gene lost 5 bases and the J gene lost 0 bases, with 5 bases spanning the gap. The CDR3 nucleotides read TGTGCCAGCAGTCAAAACTCCTACGAGCAGTACTTC. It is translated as CASSQNSYEQYF.

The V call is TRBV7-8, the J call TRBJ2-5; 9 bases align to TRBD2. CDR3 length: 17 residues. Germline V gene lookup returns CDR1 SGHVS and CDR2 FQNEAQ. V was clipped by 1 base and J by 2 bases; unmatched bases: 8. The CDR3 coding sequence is TGTGCCAGCAGCTTAGTCACGACTAGCGGTTCGCAAGAGACCCAGTACTTC. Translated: CASSLVTTSGSQETQYF.

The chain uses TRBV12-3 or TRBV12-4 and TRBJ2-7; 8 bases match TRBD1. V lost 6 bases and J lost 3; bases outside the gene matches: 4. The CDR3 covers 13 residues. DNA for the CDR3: TGTGCCAGCAGGTTGACAGGGGTCTACGAGCAGTACTTC. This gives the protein CASRLTGVYEQYF.

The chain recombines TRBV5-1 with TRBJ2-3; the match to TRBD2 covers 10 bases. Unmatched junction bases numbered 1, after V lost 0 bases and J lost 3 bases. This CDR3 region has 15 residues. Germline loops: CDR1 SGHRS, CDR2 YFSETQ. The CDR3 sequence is CASSLVLAGTDTQYF. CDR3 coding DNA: TGCGCCAGCAGCTTGGTACTAGCGGGAACAGATACGCAGTATTTT.

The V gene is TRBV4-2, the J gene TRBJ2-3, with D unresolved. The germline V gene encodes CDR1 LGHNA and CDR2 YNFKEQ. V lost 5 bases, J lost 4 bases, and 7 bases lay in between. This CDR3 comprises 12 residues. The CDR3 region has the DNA TGTGCCAGCAGCTTGGGCCCAGATACGCAGTATTTT. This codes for CASSLGPDTQYF.

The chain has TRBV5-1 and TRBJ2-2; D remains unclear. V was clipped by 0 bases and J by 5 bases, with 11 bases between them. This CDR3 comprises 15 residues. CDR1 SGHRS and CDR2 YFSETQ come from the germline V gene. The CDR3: CASSLGVSWTGELFF. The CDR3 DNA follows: TGCGCCAGCAGCTTGGGTGTTAGCTGGACCGGGGAGCTGTTTTTT.

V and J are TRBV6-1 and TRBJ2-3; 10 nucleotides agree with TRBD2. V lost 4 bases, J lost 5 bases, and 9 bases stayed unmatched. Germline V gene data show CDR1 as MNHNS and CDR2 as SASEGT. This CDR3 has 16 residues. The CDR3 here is CASSVKGLAGEDTQYF. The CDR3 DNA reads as TGTGCCAGCAGTGTTAAGGGGCTAGCGGGAGAAGATACGCAGTATTTT.

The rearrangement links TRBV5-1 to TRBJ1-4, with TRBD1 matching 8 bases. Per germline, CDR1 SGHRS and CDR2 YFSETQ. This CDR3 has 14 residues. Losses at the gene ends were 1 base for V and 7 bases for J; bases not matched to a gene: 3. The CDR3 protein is CASSLTGGLEKLFF. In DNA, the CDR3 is TGCGCCAGCAGCTTGACAGGGGGTCTTGAAAAACTGTTTTTT.

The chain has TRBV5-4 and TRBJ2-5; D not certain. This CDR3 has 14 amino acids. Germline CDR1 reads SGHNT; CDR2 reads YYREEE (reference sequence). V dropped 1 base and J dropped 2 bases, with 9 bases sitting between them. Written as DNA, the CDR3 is TGTGCCAGCAGCTTGCTTGCCGAGCAAGAGACCCAGTACTTC. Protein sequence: CASSLLAEQETQYF.

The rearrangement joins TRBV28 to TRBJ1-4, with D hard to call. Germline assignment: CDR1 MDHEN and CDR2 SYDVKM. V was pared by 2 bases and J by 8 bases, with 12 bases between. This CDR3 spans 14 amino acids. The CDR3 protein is CASSLVSVNEKLFF. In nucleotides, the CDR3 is TGTGCCAGCAGTTTAGTCAGCGTTAACGAAAAACTGTTTTTT.

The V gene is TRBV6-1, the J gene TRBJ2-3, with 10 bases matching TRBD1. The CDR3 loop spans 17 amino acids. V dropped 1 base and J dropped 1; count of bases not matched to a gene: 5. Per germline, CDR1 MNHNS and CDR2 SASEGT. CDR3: CASSEVEGTGGTDTQYF. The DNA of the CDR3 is TGTGCCAGCAGTGAAGTGGAGGGGACAGGGGGCACAGATACGCAGTATTTT.

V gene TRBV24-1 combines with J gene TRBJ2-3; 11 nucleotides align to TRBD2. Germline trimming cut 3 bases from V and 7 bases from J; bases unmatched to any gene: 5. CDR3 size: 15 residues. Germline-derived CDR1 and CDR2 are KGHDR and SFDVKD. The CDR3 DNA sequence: TGTGCCACCAGTGATATGACTAGCGGGATTCATACGCAGTATTTT. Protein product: CATSDMTSGIHTQYF.

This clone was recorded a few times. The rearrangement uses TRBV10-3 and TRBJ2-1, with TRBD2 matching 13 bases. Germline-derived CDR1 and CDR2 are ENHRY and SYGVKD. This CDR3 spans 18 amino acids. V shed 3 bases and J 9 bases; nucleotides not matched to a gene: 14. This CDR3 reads CAISDLKTSGGPIREQFF. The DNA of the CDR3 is TGTGCCATCAGTGACCTCAAGACTAGCGGGGGGCCCATTCGTGAGCAGTTCTTC.

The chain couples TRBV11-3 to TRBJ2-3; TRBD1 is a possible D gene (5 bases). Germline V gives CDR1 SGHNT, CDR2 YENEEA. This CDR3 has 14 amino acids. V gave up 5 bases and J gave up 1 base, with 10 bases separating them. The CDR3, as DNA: TGTGCCAGCAGCCCTGCCAGGGGCACAGATACGCAGTATTTT. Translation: CASSPARGTDTQYF.

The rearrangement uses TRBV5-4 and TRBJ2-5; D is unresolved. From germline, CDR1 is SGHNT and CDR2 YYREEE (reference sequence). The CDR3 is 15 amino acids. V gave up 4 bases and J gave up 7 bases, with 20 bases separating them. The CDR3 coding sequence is TGTGCCAGCAGCCCCTACAGTTCCCCAGCTGGGACCCAGTACTTC. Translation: CASSPYSSPAGTQYF.

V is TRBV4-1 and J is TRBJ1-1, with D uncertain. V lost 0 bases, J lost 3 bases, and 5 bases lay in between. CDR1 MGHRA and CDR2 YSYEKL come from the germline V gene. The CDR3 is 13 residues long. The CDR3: CASSQEADTEAFF. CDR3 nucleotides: TGCGCCAGCAGCCAAGAGGCAGACACTGAAGCTTTCTTT.

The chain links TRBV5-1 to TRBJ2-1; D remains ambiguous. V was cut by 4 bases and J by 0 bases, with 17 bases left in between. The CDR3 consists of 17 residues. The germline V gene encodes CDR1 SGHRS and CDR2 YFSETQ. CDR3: CASSRRSDRSSYNEQFF. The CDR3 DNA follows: TGCGCCAGCAGCCGGAGAAGTGACCGGAGCTCCTACAATGAGCAGTTCTTC.

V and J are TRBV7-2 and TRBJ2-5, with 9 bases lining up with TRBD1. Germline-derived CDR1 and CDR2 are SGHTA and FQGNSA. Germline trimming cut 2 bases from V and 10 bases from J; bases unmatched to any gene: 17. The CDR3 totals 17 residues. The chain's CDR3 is CASSLRSGTGTQFIQYF. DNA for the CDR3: TGTGCCAGCAGCTTAAGGTCAGGGACAGGGACACAGTTCATCCAGTACTTC.